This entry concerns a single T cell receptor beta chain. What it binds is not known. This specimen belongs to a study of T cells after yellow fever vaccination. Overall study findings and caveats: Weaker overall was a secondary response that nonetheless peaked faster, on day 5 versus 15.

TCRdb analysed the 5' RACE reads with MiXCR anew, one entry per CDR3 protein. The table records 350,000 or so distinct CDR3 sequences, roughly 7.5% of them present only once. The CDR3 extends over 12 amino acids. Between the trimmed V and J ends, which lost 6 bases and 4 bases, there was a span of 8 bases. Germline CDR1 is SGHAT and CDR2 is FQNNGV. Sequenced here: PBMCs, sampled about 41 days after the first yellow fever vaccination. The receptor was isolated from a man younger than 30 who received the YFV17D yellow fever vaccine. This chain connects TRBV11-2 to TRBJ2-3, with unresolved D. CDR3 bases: TGTGCCAGCAGACTTACATCAGATACGCAGTATTTT. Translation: CASRLTSDTQYF.